This T cell receptor (beta chain) emerged from a study of T cell responses to AZD1222 COVID-19 vaccine. Study-wide results and limits: Just five to seven people given AZD1222 tested seropositive at baseline. The span of vaccine-associated CD4 TCRs extended across spike, with dominance at 160-218 and 743-854.

Sequencing used immunoSEQ multiplex PCR; TCRdb keeps in-frame clones, though not all of them. The sample carries 110,000 or so clones, approximately 89% recorded once. Details on this clone: What it recognizes is unknown.

This CDR3 is 14 amino acids long. Germline CDR1 reads SGHNT; CDR2 reads YYREEE (reference sequence). V was clipped by 1 base and J by 0 bases, with 5 bases between them. This TCR was recovered from an adult who received the AZD1222 COVID-19 vaccine. This chain uses TRBV5-4 with TRBJ1-3; no reliable D call. The sample in question was peripheral blood, obtained 28 days after the second AZD1222 dose. This CDR3 reads CASSLYSSGNTIYF. Here the CDR3 DNA reads TGTGCCAGCAGCTTGTACAGCTCTGGAAACACCATATATTTT.